This T cell receptor beta chain comes out of a study of T cell changes during pregnancy in multiple sclerosis. Produced via immunoSEQ multiplex PCR; TCRdb's table is partial and in-frame only. The sample holds approximately 50,000 clones; approximately 91% are singletons and the top ten take about 1.5%. The V end was cut by 8 bases, the J end by 3 bases, with 11 bases between. The germline CDR1 and CDR2 sequences are MNHNS and SASEGT. There are 13 residues in the CDR3. The chain joins TRBV6-1 to TRBJ2-1; tentative D call: TRBD1 (6 bases). This specimen consisted of peripheral blood, obtained in the second trimester of pregnancy. The source of this sequence is a female donor with multiple sclerosis, enrolled in a pregnancy study. The CDR3 is CASPPGDYNEQFF. The CDR3 DNA reads as TGTGCCAGCCCCCCAGGGGACTACAATGAGCAGTTCTTC.